Each of the 13 T cell receptor beta chains below was sequenced from the same sample in a study of post-analysis software for immune sequencing data. Unique molecular identifiers were present in the TCR beta cDNA libraries. MiXCR, run by TCRdb on the PCR reads, gives a single entry per CDR3 protein. The sample lists roughly 800,000 distinct CDR3 sequences, about 45% seen once, with over 4.5% in the top ten. Study-level findings and limits: With TRBV5-6, TRBV5-1 and TRBV20-1 included, a handful of TRBV segments were more frequent in patients than in controls.

For these TCRs, the target antigens are not known. Material for sequencing was blood. These receptors originate from a girl aged 10-17 years with multiple sclerosis.

The chain has TRBV7-9 and TRBJ2-1; 12 bases match TRBD2. The CDR3 runs to 17 residues. V was pared by 3 bases and J by 3 bases, with 6 bases of the junction left unmatched. Germline V gene sequence: CDR1 SEHNR, CDR2 FQNEAQ (reference sequence). DNA of the CDR3: TGTGCCAGCAGCTTGGGACTAGCGGGCCTTGGCTACAATGAGCAGTTCTTC. It encodes CASSLGLAGLGYNEQFF. Based on the CDR3 plus reference TRBV7-9 and TRBJ2-1, the full variable domain is DTGVSQNPRHKITKRGQNVTFRCDPISEHNRLYWYRQTLGQGPEFLTYFQNEAQLEKSRLLSDRFSAERPKGSFSTLEIQRTEQGDSAMYLCASSLGLAGLGYNEQFFGPGTRLTVL.

This clonotype has more than one count but fewer than ten. The V call is TRBV10-3, the J call TRBJ2-2, with TRBD2 matching 12 bases. Per the germline V gene, CDR1 is ENHRY and CDR2 is SYGVKD. Trimming took 7 bases from V and 3 from J; bases not matched to a gene: 18. CDR3 size: 20 residues. CDR3 DNA: TGTGCCATCAAGGTGGGAGGGACTAGCGGGCCCGTGGCAGACACCGGGGAGCTGTTTTTT. It encodes CAIKVGGTSGPVADTGELFF.

This clonotype was counted once. V usage is TRBV7-9 and J usage is TRBJ2-5, with TRBD2 matching over 14 bases. This CDR3 spans 16 amino acids. Per germline, CDR1 SEHNR and CDR2 FQNEAQ (reference sequence). Trimming cost V 5 bases and J 2 bases; bases outside gene matches: 4. CDR3 DNA: TGTGCCAGCAGCGGCGGGACTAGCGGGAGTCAAGAGACCCAGTACTTC. Amino acids: CASSGGTSGSQETQYF.

The gene calls are TRBV7-9 and TRBJ2-5, with TRBD1 identical over 8 bases. Matching the DNA end better, TRBJ2-7 makes the J call doubtful. The CDR3 is 15 amino acids. The germline CDR1 and CDR2 sequences are SEHNR and FQNEAQ (reference sequence). In nucleotides, the CDR3 is TGTGCCAGCAGCTTAGTTGCCGGACAGGGAGGCGAGCAGTACTTC. Its translation: CASSLVAGQGGEQYF.

The gene calls are TRBV28 and TRBJ2-3; D gene unclear. The CDR3 consists of 14 residues. Germline V gene data show CDR1 as MDHEN and CDR2 as SYDVKM. V lost 2 bases, J lost 7 bases, and 13 bases lay in between. The CDR3, as DNA: TGTGCCAGCAGTTTAGTCAGGATTCCGAATACGCAGTATTTT. This encodes CASSLVRIPNTQYF.

V and J are TRBV29-1 and TRBJ1-1; D is uncertain. The CDR3 is 13 amino acids. The V end was cut by 0 bases, the J end by 5 bases, with 10 bases between. Germline lookup yields CDR1 SQVTM and CDR2 ANQGSEA. The CDR3 region is CSVEDRPGTEAFF. The CDR3 DNA follows: TGCAGCGTTGAAGATCGGCCCGGGACTGAAGCTTTCTTT.

This clonotype was picked up one time. This chain uses TRBV12-3 or TRBV12-4 with TRBJ1-2, with D possibly TRBD1 on 6 matching bases. CDR3 length: 12 amino acids. V was shortened by 7 bases and J by 7 bases, with 13 bases between the two germline ends. CDR3 protein: CASNLGGVGYTF. CDR3 in DNA: TGTGCCAGCAACTTAGGGGGTGTTGGCTACACCTTC.

This chain connects TRBV29-1 to TRBJ2-5; D possibly corresponds to TRBD1 (6 bases). The CDR3 sequence is 12 residues long. The V gene lost 7 bases and the J gene lost 7 bases, with 16 bases spanning the gap. Germline assignment: CDR1 SQVTM and CDR2 ANQGSEA. The CDR3: CSALRGLGTQYF. Here the CDR3 DNA reads TGCAGCGCCCTCAGGGGTTTAGGGACCCAGTACTTC.

This clonotype was detected only once. The chain joins TRBV6-2 or TRBV6-3 to TRBJ2-2; D is perhaps TRBD2 (6 bases). The CDR3 consists of 16 residues. The ends were cut back, 4 bases at V and 2 bases at J, with 14 bases in the middle. Germline V gene sequence: CDR1 MNHEY, CDR2 SVGEGT. The CDR3 sequence is CASSWRLATNTGELFF. The CDR3 DNA sequence: TGTGCCAGCAGTTGGAGGCTAGCGACTAACACCGGGGAGCTGTTTTTT.

The chain couples TRBV29-1 to TRBJ2-1; no reliable D call. The CDR3 totals 12 residues. The V gene's germline CDR1 is SQVTM and CDR2 ANQGSEA. The V end was cut by 1 base, the J end by 0 bases, with 1 base between. The DNA of the CDR3 is TGCAGCGTTGAAGGCTCCTACAATGAGCAGTTCTTC. Translated, it gives CSVEGSYNEQFF.

V is TRBV9 and J is TRBJ1-6, with D tentatively TRBD1 (5 bases). Germline V gene sequence: CDR1 SGDLS, CDR2 YYNGEE. V was clipped by 0 bases and J by 6 bases, with 10 bases between them. CDR3 length equals 15 residues. Here the CDR3 reads CASSVGGAGNSPLHF. CDR3 coding DNA: TGTGCCAGCAGCGTAGGTGGGGCAGGTAATTCACCCCTCCACTTT.

This clonotype has more than one count but fewer than ten. The chain links TRBV29-1 to TRBJ2-1; D gene ambiguous. The CDR3 loop spans 11 amino acids. Germline V gives CDR1 SQVTM, CDR2 ANQGSEA. The V gene lost 7 bases and the J gene lost 0 bases, with 4 bases spanning the gap. The CDR3 nucleotides read TGCAGCGCCTACTCCTACAATGAGCAGTTCTTC. Its protein product is CSAYSYNEQFF.

The chain is built from TRBV7-2 and TRBJ2-1; TRBD2 matches at 10 bases. After removal of 3 bases from V and 8 bases from J, the junction contained 7 bases not matched to a gene. CDR1 is SGHTA and CDR2 is FQGNSA in the germline V gene. The CDR3 is 15 amino acids. The CDR3 DNA follows: TGTGCCAGCAGCTTCGAGCGGGAGGGCCCATATGAGCAGTTCTTC. Its protein is CASSFEREGPYEQFF.